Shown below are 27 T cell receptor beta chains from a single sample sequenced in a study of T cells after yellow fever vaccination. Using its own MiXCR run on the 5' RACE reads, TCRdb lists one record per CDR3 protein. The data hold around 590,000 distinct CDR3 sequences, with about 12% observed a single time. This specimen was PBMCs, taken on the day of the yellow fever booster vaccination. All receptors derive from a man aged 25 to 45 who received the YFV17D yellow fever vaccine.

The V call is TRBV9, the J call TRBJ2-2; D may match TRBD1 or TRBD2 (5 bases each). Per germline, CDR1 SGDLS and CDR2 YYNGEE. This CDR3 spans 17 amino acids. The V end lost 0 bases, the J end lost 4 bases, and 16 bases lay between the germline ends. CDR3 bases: TGTGCCAGCAGCGTAGTAGCTGGGGGAGATAGCACCGGGGAGCTGTTTTTT. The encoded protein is CASSVVAGGDSTGELFF. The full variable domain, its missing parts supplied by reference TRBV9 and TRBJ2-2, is DSGVTQTPKHLITATGQRVTLRCSPRSGDLSVYWYQQSLDQGLQFLIQYYNGEERAKGNILERFSAQQFPDLHSELNLSSLELGDSALYFCASSVVAGGDSTGELFFGEGSRLTVL.

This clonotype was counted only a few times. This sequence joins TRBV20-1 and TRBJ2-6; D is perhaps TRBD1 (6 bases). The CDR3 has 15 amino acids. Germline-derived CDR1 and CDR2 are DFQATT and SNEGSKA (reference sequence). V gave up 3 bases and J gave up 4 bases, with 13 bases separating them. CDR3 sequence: CSARSGVSGANVLTF. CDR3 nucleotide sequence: TGCAGTGCTAGGTCAGGGGTTTCCGGGGCCAACGTCCTGACTTTC.

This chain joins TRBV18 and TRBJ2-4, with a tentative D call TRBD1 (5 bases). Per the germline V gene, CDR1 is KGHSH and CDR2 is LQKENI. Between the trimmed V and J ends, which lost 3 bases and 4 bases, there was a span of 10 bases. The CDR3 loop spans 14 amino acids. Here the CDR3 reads CASSPEQEKNIQYF. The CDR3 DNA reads TGTGCCAGCTCACCGGAACAGGAGAAAAACATTCAGTACTTC.

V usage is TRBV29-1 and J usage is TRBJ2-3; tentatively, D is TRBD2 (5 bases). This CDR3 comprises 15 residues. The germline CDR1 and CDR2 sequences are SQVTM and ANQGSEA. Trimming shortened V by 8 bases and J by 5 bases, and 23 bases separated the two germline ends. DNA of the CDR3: TGCAGCTCAGCGTGGACTTTGGGCCCGGGAGATACGCAGTATTTT. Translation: CSSAWTLGPGDTQYF.

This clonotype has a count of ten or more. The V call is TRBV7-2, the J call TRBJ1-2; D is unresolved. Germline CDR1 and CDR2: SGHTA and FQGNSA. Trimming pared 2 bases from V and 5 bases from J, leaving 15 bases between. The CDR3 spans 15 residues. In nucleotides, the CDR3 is TGTGCCAGCAGCTTATATGGTTCGGGAGAATATGGCTACACCTTC. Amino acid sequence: CASSLYGSGEYGYTF.

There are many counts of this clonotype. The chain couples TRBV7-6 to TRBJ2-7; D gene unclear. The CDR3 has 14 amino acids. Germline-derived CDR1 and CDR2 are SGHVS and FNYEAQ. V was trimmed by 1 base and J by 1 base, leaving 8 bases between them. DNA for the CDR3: TGTGCCAGCAGCTTAGATACCGGGTCCTACGAGCAGTACTTC. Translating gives CASSLDTGSYEQYF.

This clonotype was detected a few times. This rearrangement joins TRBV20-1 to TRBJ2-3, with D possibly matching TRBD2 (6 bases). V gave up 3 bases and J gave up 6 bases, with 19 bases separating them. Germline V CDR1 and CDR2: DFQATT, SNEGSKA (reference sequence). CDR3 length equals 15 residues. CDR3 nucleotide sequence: TGCAGTGCTAGGTCTTCTAGCGTAGGGTGGGATACGCAGTATTTT. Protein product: CSARSSSVGWDTQYF.

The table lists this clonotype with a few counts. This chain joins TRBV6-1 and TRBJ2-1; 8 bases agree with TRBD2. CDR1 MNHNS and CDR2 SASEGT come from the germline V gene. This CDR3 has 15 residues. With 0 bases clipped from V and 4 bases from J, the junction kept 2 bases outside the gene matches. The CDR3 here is CASSEASGTYNEQFF. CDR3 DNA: TGTGCCAGCAGTGAAGCTAGCGGGACTTACAATGAGCAGTTCTTC.

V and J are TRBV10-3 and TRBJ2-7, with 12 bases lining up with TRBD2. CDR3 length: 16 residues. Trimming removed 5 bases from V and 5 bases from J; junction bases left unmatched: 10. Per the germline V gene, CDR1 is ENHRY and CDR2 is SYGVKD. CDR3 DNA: TGTGCCATCAGTAAAAGACTAGCGGGAGCTAAAGACGAGCAGTACTTC. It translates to CAISKRLAGAKDEQYF.

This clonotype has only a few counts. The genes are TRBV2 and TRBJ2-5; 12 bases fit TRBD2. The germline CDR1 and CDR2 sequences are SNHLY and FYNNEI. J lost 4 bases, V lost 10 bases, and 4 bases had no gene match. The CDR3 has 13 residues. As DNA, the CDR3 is TGTGCCAATAGGGGACTAGCGGGAGAGACCCAGTACTTC. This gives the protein CANRGLAGETQYF.

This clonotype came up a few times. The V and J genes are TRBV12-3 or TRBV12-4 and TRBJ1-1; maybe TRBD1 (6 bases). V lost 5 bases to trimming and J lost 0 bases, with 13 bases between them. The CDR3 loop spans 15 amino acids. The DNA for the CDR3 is TGTGCCAGCAGTGGGGGGGCCATCATGAACACTGAAGCTTTCTTT. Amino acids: CASSGGAIMNTEAFF.

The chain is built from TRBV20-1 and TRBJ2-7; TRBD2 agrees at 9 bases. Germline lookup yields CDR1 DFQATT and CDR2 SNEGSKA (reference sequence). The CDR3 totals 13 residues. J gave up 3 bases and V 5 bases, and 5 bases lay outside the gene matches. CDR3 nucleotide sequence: TGCAGTGCTTCTAGCGGGAACTACTACGAGCAGTACTTC. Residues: CSASSGNYYEQYF.

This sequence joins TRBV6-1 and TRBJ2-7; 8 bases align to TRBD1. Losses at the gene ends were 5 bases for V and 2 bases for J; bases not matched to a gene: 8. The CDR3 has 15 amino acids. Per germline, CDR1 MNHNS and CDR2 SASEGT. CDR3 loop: CASSMRQGLPYEQYF. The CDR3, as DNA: TGTGCCAGCAGTATGAGACAGGGGCTTCCCTACGAGCAGTACTTC.

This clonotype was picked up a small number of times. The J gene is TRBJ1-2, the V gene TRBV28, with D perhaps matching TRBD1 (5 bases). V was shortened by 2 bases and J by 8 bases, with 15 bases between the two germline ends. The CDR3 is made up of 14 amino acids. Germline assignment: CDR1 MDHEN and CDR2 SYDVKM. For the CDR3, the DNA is TGTGCCAGCAGTTTAGGGTGGAGGGGCCGAGGCTACACCTTC. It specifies CASSLGWRGRGYTF.

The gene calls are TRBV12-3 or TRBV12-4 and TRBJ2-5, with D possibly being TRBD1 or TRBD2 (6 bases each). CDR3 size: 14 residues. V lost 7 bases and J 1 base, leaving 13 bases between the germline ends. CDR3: CASTQGGSQETQYF. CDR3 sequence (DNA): TGTGCCAGCACTCAAGGGGGGTCCCAAGAGACCCAGTACTTC.

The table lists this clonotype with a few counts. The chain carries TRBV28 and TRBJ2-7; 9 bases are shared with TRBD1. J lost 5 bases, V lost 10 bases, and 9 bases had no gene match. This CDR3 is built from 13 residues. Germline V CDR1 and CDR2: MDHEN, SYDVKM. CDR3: CATVTGGANEQYF. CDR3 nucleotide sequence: TGTGCCACAGTAACAGGGGGCGCGAACGAGCAGTACTTC.

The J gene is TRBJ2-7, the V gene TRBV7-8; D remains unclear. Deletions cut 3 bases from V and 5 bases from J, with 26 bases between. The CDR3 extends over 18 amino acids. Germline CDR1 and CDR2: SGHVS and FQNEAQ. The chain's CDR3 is CASSFLSVDTIQSDEQYF. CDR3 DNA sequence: TGTGCCAGCAGCTTTCTTTCGGTTGATACGATACAGAGTGACGAGCAGTACTTC.

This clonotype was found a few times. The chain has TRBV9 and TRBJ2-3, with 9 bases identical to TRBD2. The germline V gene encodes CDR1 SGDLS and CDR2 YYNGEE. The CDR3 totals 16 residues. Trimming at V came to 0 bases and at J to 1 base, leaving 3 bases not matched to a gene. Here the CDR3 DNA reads TGTGCCAGCAGCGTAGGAGTAGCGGGAGGCACAGATACGCAGTATTTT. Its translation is CASSVGVAGGTDTQYF.

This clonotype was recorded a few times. CDR3 protein: CATSRATGGNEKLFF. The CDR3 nucleotides are TGTGCCACCAGCAGAGCGACAGGGGGTAATGAAAAACTGTTTTTT. V gene TRBV15 combines with J gene TRBJ1-4; TRBD1 agrees at 9 bases. Trimming at V came to 1 base and at J to 4 bases, leaving 1 base not matched to a gene. Per germline, CDR1 LNHNV and CDR2 YYDKDF (reference sequence). The CDR3 sequence is 15 residues long.

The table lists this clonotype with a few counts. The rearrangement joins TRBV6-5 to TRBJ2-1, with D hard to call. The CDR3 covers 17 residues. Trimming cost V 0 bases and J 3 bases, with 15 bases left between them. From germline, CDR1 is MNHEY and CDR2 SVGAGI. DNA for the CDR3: TGTGCCAGCAGTTACTCGATATCGGATCCAAACTACAATGAGCAGTTCTTC. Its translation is CASSYSISDPNYNEQFF.

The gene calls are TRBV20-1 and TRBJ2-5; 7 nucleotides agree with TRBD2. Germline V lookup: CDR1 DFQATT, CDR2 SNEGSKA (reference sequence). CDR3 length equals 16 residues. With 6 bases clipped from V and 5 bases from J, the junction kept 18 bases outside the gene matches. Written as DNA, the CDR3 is TGCAGTGCGCGACCGTTGCGCGGGAGACGGGAGGAGACCCAGTACTTC. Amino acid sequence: CSARPLRGRREETQYF.

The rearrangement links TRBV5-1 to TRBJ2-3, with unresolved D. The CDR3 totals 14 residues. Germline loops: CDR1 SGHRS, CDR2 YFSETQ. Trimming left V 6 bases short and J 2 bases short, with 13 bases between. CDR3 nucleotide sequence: TGCGCCAGCAACCTGGACGGTTCCACAGATACGCAGTATTTT. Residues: CASNLDGSTDTQYF. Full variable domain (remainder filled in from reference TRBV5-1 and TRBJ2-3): KAGVTQTPRYLIKTRGQQVTLSCSPISGHRSVSWYQQTPGQGLQFLFEYFSETQRNKGNFPGRFSGRQFSNSRSEMNVSTLELGDSALYLCASNLDGSTDTQYFGPGTRLTVL.

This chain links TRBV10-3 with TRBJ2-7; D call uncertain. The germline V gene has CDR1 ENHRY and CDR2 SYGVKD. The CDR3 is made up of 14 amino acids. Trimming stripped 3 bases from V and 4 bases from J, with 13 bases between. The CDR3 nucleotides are TGTGCCATCAGTGAAGGGATGCAAGCTTACGAGCAGTACTTC. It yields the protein CAISEGMQAYEQYF.

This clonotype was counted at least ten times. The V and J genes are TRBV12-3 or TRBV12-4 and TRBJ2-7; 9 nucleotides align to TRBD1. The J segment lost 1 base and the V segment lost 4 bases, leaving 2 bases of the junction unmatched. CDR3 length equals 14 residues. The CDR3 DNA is TGTGCCAGCAGTTGGACAGGGGCTTCCTACGAGCAGTACTTC. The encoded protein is CASSWTGASYEQYF.

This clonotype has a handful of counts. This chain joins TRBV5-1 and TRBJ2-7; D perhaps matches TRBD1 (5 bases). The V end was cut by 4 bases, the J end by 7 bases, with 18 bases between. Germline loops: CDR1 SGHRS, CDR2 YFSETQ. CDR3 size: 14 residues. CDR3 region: CASSLPLMGQEQYF. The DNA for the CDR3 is TGCGCCAGCAGCCTCCCCCTAATGGGGCAAGAGCAGTACTTC.

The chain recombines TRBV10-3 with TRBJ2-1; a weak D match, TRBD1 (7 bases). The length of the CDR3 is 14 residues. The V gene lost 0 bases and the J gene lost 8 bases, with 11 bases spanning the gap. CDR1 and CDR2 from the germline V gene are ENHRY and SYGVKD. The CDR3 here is CAISESQGEDEQFF. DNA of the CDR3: TGTGCCATCAGTGAGTCCCAGGGGGAGGATGAGCAGTTCTTC.

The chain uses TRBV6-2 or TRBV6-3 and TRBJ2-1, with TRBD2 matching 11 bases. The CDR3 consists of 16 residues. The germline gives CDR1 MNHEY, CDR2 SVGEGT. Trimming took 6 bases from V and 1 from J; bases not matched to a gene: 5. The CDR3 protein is CASSFLAGGSYNEQFF. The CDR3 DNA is TGTGCCAGCAGCTTCCTAGCGGGAGGTTCCTACAATGAGCAGTTCTTC.